This T cell receptor (beta chain) was found in a study of blood T cell repertoires in COVID-19. Produced via immunoSEQ multiplex PCR; TCRdb's table is partial and in-frame only. The sample consists of about 81,000 clones, 80% to 90% of them appearing once. With 0 bases removed from V and 6 bases from J, the gap between germline ends came to 12 bases. The CDR3 is 15 residues long. Germline CDR1 is MNHEY and CDR2 is SVGAGI. The sample was PBMCs or T cells enriched from blood (not recorded which). This TCR was sampled from a woman between 45 and 65 years old with acute COVID-19. The rearrangement links TRBV6-5 to TRBJ2-1, with D possibly being TRBD2 (5 bases). As DNA, the CDR3 is TGTGCCAGCAGTTACTCGAGGAGCGGCCCCAATGAGCAGTTCTTC. Translation gives CASSYSRSGPNEQFF.